This T cell receptor (beta chain) was identified in a study of T cell repertoires in cytomegalovirus infection (dated by TCRdb to about 2019). The study in broad terms: The peptide stimulations were aimed at well-studied HLA-B-restricted epitopes as well as recently identified HLA-C-restricted CMV epitopes, whose presentation resists viral immunomodulation. Because public TCR beta signatures pointed to carriage of CMV infection together with the matching HLA type, the HLA type of each donor mattered for the analysis.

Results and caveats for the whole study, not just this receptor: Cumulative frequency of public TCR beta family members discriminated carriers of CMV infection plus the relevant HLA type in this cohort and an independent roughly 330-donor cohort. In the ex vivo response, HLA-C-restricted CMV-specific TCR beta clonotypes were dominant, and in two of eight donors the single most frequent clonotype came from this HLA-C-restricted group.

TCRdb names Illumina HiSeq 1500 as the instrument used. The public reads were reanalyzed by TCRdb: fastp trimming at Q25, MiXCR alignment, in-frame beta chains only. Rows are unified per CDR3 protein, each entry keeping the most common DNA and genes. Counted in this sample were 900,000 to 950,000 distinct CDR3 sequences; roughly 30% of them appeared once. Around 15% of the sample is in the top ten clones. CDR1 is given as MNHNY and CDR2 as SVGAGI, both from the germline V gene (reference sequence). V gives up 2 bases and J gives up 0 bases, and the segment between their germline ends measures 10 bases. CDR3 length: 15 amino acids, cysteine to phenylalanine. Only CDR3 DNA is held: 45 bases, read in frame from base 1. The treatment or condition label, as the study defines it: in vitro stimulation with specific CMV peptide epitopes to enrich CMV-specific T cells. In its sample, this clonotype was seen a few times. Its antigen is not yet known. There are no base qualities to consult, and no much larger clone falls within one base.

The TCR was taken from a human donor in good health (CMV status not recorded). Some clones in this sample may be carry-over from other donors' samples. Sequenced here: cultured CD8+ T cells from PBMCs, sampled from culture after CMV antigen stimulation. Recombination joined TRBV6-6 with TRBJ1-1, and possibly TRBD1, on 6 matching bases. The sequence in DNA is TGTGCCAGCAGTTACGGTACAGGGCTGAACACTGAAGCTTTCTTT. It encodes CASSYGTGLNTEAFF.